Listed below are T cell receptor beta chains from one sample, sequenced in a study of OX40 agonist ivuxolimab in advanced cancers. Method: immunoSEQ multiplex PCR; TCRdb's copy keeps in-frame clones and lacks some. The sample consists of 80,000 to 95,000 clones, less than 95% of them appearing once. The specimen was CD4+ or CD8+ T cells sorted from blood, collected in a trial of the OX40 agonist ivuxolimab. These receptor sequences come from an adult with an advanced solid tumor such as melanoma, head and neck, liver or kidney cancer. CDR3s include the opening cysteine and the closing phenylalanine or tryptophan. Clone size is shown for a subset of rows, as once, few, many or a class of expanded clone.

j_call: TRBJ2-7; v_call: TRBV9; clone_size: -; cdr3_aa: CASSDLYEQYF
j_call: TRBJ2-4; v_call: TRBV7-2; clone_size: -; cdr3_aa: CASSERTSGLLGNIQYF
j_call: TRBJ2-3; v_call: TRBV6-4; clone_size: -; cdr3_aa: CASSELAGTDTQYF
j_call: TRBJ1-4; v_call: TRBV6-6; clone_size: once; cdr3_aa: CASGGQGLWEKLFF
j_call: TRBJ1-5; v_call: TRBV10-3; clone_size: -; cdr3_aa: CAISESLDIPDQPQHF
j_call: TRBJ2-7; v_call: TRBV5-5; clone_size: -; cdr3_aa: CASSLDRGLYEQYF
j_call: TRBJ2-7; v_call: TRBV11-3; clone_size: -; cdr3_aa: CASTRSQVAYEQYF
j_call: TRBJ1-1; v_call: TRBV28; clone_size: -; cdr3_aa: CATRRMNTEAFF
j_call: TRBJ1-2; v_call: TRBV28; clone_size: -; cdr3_aa: CASTRQSFLLYTF
j_call: TRBJ2-7; v_call: TRBV2; clone_size: -; cdr3_aa: CASKTGQVSYEQYF
j_call: TRBJ2-7; v_call: TRBV6-5; clone_size: -; cdr3_aa: CASSSQTGPYEQYF
j_call: TRBJ2-1; v_call: TRBV4-1; clone_size: -; cdr3_aa: CASSLPAGLVGRDNEQFF
j_call: TRBJ1-2; v_call: TRBV7-2; clone_size: -; cdr3_aa: CASSPGQEVGGYTF
j_call: TRBJ2-7; v_call: TRBV9; clone_size: -; cdr3_aa: CASSQDRDRGNYEQYF
j_call: TRBJ1-1; v_call: TRBV7-8; clone_size: -; cdr3_aa: CASSLGWNTEAFF
j_call: TRBJ2-6; v_call: TRBV28; clone_size: -; cdr3_aa: CASRPPSTGGVSGANVLTF
j_call: TRBJ2-7; v_call: TRBV5-1; clone_size: -; cdr3_aa: CASSSRTGSGPDLYEQYF
j_call: TRBJ1-5; v_call: TRBV4-2; clone_size: few; cdr3_aa: CASSHSGQPQHF
j_call: TRBJ2-5; v_call: TRBV6-5; clone_size: -; cdr3_aa: CASSYGTSGSLETQYF
j_call: TRBJ1-5; v_call: TRBV7-9; clone_size: -; cdr3_aa: CASSLWDNWIQPQHF
j_call: TRBJ2-3; v_call: TRBV7-2; clone_size: -; cdr3_aa: CASSLDSRATDTQYF
j_call: TRBJ2-5; v_call: TRBV9; clone_size: -; cdr3_aa: CASSVGNTARETQYF
j_call: TRBJ2-7; v_call: TRBV7-8; clone_size: -; cdr3_aa: CASSLFFSSREVQYF
j_call: TRBJ1-5; v_call: TRBV7-2; clone_size: -; cdr3_aa: CASSLGQINQPQHF
j_call: TRBJ1-2; v_call: TRBV5-1; clone_size: -; cdr3_aa: CASSLQTGQGNYGYTF
j_call: TRBJ2-3; v_call: TRBV6-4; clone_size: -; cdr3_aa: CASSDSGGRGTDTQYF
j_call: TRBJ2-7; v_call: TRBV11-3; clone_size: -; cdr3_aa: CASSSFDRAGYEQYF
j_call: TRBJ2-5; v_call: TRBV28; clone_size: -; cdr3_aa: CASSVDRAHETQYF
j_call: TRBJ2-5; v_call: TRBV7-7; clone_size: once; cdr3_aa: CASSPESGTSGRRLETQYF